This T cell receptor (beta chain) was profiled in a study of blood T cell repertoires in COVID-19. In the study overall: Whether acute or convalescent, the COVID-19 samples came from the United States, Italy and Spain. PBMCs, B-cell-depleted T cells, or T cells were the source of the cDNA or gDNA that made up the material.

The CDR3 loop spans 12 amino acids. CDR1 and CDR2 (germline): SQVTM, ANQGSEA. Generated by immunoSEQ multiplex PCR, the TCRdb table keeps only in-frame clones and is missing some. Of over 200,000 clones listed, 70% to 90% are singletons. About this clone itself: One end of the junction is discordant with germline, which a read error may explain.

The sequence was collected from a woman aged 18-30 years who had recovered from COVID-19. The V and J genes are TRBV29-1 and TRBJ1-4; D not resolved. Sequenced input: peripheral blood. The CDR3 loop reads CSVLLGNEKLFF. The CDR3 DNA reads TGCAGCGTTCTACTAGGTAATGAAAAGCTGTTTTTT.